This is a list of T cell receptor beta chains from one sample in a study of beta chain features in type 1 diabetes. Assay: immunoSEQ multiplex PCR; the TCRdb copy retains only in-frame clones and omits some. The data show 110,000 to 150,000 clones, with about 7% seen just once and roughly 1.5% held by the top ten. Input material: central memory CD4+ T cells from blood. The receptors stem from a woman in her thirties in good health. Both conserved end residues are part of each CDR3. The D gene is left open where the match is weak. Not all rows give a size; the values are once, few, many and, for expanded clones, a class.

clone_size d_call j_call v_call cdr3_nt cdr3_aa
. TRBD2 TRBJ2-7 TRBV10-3 TGTGCCATCAGACGGACTAGCGAGACTTACGAGCAGTACTTC CAIRRTSETYEQYF
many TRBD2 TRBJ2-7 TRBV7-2 TGTGCCAGCAGCTTCGGGACTAGCAGAAGCTCCTACGAGCAGTACTTC CASSFGTSRSSYEQYF
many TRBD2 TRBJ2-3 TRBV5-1 TGCGCCAGCAGCGAACCCAGACTAGCGGAGCTCACAGATACGCAGTATTTT CASSEPRLAELTDTQYF
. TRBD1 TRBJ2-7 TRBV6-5 TGTGCCAGCAGGGGGACAGGGGCAGGGAAGCAGTACTTC CASRGTGAGKQYF
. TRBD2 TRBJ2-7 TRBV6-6 TGTGCCAGCAGTTACTCGGTGTTAGCGGGCTACGAGCAGTACTTC CASSYSVLAGYEQYF
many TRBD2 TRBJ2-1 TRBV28 TGTGCCAGCAGCCTAACCGGGGGGGGTTGGTTCTTC CASSLTGGGWFF
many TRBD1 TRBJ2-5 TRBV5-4 TGTGCCAGCAGCCAGGACAGGGGGGAGACCCAGTACTTC CASSQDRGETQYF
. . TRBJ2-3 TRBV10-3 TGTGCCATCCTTAAGCCGGCCCAGCGCCACCGCACAGATACGCAGTATTTT CAILKPAQRHRTDTQYF
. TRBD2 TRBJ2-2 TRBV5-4 TGTGCCAGCAGGCTCCTAAGCGGGAGTTCTCGCACCGGGGAGCTGTTTTTT CASRLLSGSSRTGELFF
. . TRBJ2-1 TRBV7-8 TGTGCCAGCAGACCTCAGGGAGGCTCCTACAATGAGCAGTTCTTC CASRPQGGSYNEQFF
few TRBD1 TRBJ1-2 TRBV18 TGTGCCAGCTCACCACAATTGTCTCCGAGACAGGGTGCCTATGGCTACACCTTC CASSPQLSPRQGAYGYTF
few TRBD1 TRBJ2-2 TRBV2 TGTGCCAGCAGCCCAACAGGGGCGAACACCGGGGAGCTGTTTTTT CASSPTGANTGELFF
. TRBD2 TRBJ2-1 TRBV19 TGTGCCAGTAGAACCCTAGCGGGAGGTTTGGGTGAGCAGTTCTTC CASRTLAGGLGEQFF
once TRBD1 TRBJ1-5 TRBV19 TGTGCCAGTAGTTTCACAGGGGGAAATCAGCCCCAGCATTTT CASSFTGGNQPQHF
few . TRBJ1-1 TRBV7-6 TGTGCCAGCAGCCCTCCGGGGGAAACTGAAGCTTTCTTT CASSPPGETEAFF
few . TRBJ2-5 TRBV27 TGTGCCAGCAGAAAGCCAGGGGAGACCCAGTACTTC CASRKPGETQYF
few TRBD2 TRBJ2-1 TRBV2 TGTGCCAGCACAAGGACTAGCGGGACCCTGGATGAGCAGTTCTTC CASTRTSGTLDEQFF
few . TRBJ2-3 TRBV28 TGTGCCAGCGAAGTCAAGGGGAATACGCAGTATTTT CASEVKGNTQYF
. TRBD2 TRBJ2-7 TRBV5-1 TGCGCCAGCAGCTTGAGGGCTAGCGGGAGTGGCGAGCAGTACTTC CASSLRASGSGEQYF